The T cell receptor beta chain described here comes from a study of early stage breast cancer tumors. This CDR3 is 14 amino acids long. Trimming removed 7 bases from V and 1 base from J, with 13 bases in between. Germline V lookup: CDR1 MNHEY, CDR2 SMNVEV (reference sequence). About this clone itself: Its antigen remains unidentified.

Findings and limits, study-wide: Most shared enriched TCRB sequences were commonly generated ones.

Sequencing was performed with immunoSEQ multiplex PCR; in TCRdb, only in-frame clones are kept and a portion is missing. The sample includes some 41,000 clones, about 73% seen only once; the top ten take about 7.2%. Sequenced material: blood. The receptor was derived from a person aged 45 to 60 with breast cancer. The gene calls are TRBV27 and TRBJ1-1; D might be TRBD1 (6 bases). CDR3 loop: CASKLGQKNTEAFF. The CDR3 bases are TGTGCCAGCAAATTAGGACAGAAGAACACTGAAGCTTTCTTT.